This is a list of T cell receptor beta chains from one sample in a study of shared clonotypes between healthy human individuals. TCRdb's copy holds only in-frame clones and misses some; the assay was immunoSEQ multiplex PCR. The data hold approximately 2,300,000 clones, with about 90% observed a single time. Sequencing was carried out using naive CD4+ T cells from PBMCs. These receptors were taken from a man between 18 and 35 years old in good health. Some clones in this sample may be carry-over from other donors' samples. Both conserved end residues are part of each CDR3. Each record gives: J gene, clone size, D gene, V gene, CDR3 DNA, CDR3 protein. D genes are given only for firm matches. Only part of the rows carry a size: once, few, many, or a class if the clone is expanded.

j_gene: TRBJ1-1; abundance: few; d_gene: .; v_gene: TRBV9; CDR3nt: TGTGCCAGCAGCGTCTCCTTTATGAACACTGAAGCTTTCTTT; CDR3aa: CASSVSFMNTEAFF
j_gene: TRBJ2-5; abundance: .; d_gene: .; v_gene: TRBV11-2; CDR3nt: TGTGCCAGCAGCTTCTGGGGAGAGACCCAGTACTTC; CDR3aa: CASSFWGETQYF
j_gene: TRBJ2-3; abundance: once; d_gene: TRBD2; v_gene: TRBV27; CDR3nt: TGTGCCAGCAGACCCGGGACTAGCGGGAACGTGAAAGATACGCAGTATTTT; CDR3aa: CASRPGTSGNVKDTQYF
j_gene: TRBJ2-2; abundance: .; d_gene: TRBD2; v_gene: TRBV10-3; CDR3nt: TGTGCCATCGGTCCATCGGGGGGGAGCACCGGGGAGCTGTTTTTT; CDR3aa: CAIGPSGGSTGELFF
j_gene: TRBJ1-4; abundance: .; d_gene: .; v_gene: TRBV4-1; CDR3nt: TGCGCCAGCAGCCAAGGCGAGATCGGTCGAGTTGAAAAACTGTTTTTT; CDR3aa: CASSQGEIGRVEKLFF
j_gene: TRBJ1-3; abundance: .; d_gene: .; v_gene: TRBV7-8; CDR3nt: TGTGCCAGCAGCTTAGCTGAAGTAGGGGGTAACTCTGGAAACACCATATATTTT; CDR3aa: CASSLAEVGGNSGNTIYF
j_gene: TRBJ1-3; abundance: .; d_gene: .; v_gene: TRBV7-6; CDR3nt: TGTGCCAGCAGCTTAGGAGGAACTGGAAACACCATATATTTT; CDR3aa: CASSLGGTGNTIYF
j_gene: TRBJ1-5; abundance: .; d_gene: .; v_gene: TRBV7-2; CDR3nt: TGTGCCAGCAGCTTCCAGCAGGGCGGCAATCAGCCCCAGCATTTT; CDR3aa: CASSFQQGGNQPQHF
j_gene: TRBJ2-3; abundance: once; d_gene: .; v_gene: TRBV28; CDR3nt: TGTGCCAGCAGCCACCTCGGCGGAGGCACAGATACGCAGTATTTT; CDR3aa: CASSHLGGGTDTQYF
j_gene: TRBJ2-5; abundance: .; d_gene: .; v_gene: TRBV5-1; CDR3nt: TGCGCCAGCAGTGACCCCCGGGGTGGAGAGACCCAGTACTTC; CDR3aa: CASSDPRGGETQYF
j_gene: TRBJ2-5; abundance: .; d_gene: .; v_gene: TRBV7-2; CDR3nt: TGTGCCAGCAGCCCTGAAATTCAAGAGACCCAGTACTTC; CDR3aa: CASSPEIQETQYF
j_gene: TRBJ2-5; abundance: .; d_gene: TRBD2; v_gene: TRBV9; CDR3nt: TGTGCCAGCAGCGAGCCCAGCGGGGGGCACGGGGGAGAGACCCAGTACTTC; CDR3aa: CASSEPSGGHGGETQYF
j_gene: TRBJ2-5; abundance: once; d_gene: .; v_gene: TRBV2; CDR3nt: TGTGCCAGCAGTACAGAGGCGGGGAGAAGAGAGACCCAGTACTTC; CDR3aa: CASSTEAGRRETQYF
j_gene: TRBJ1-4; abundance: .; d_gene: .; v_gene: TRBV19; CDR3nt: TGTGCCAGTAGTATACCCCAGGGGTATGACAAACTGTTTTTT; CDR3aa: CASSIPQGYDKLFF
j_gene: TRBJ1-5; abundance: .; d_gene: .; v_gene: TRBV11-3; CDR3nt: TGTGCCAGCAGCTTAACAGGGAAAGGCAATCAGCCCCAGCATTTT; CDR3aa: CASSLTGKGNQPQHF
j_gene: TRBJ1-3; abundance: .; d_gene: .; v_gene: TRBV6-5; CDR3nt: TGTGCCAGCATAGGCTTAGCTGGAAACACCATATATTTT; CDR3aa: CASIGLAGNTIYF
j_gene: TRBJ2-1; abundance: .; d_gene: .; v_gene: TRBV5-1; CDR3nt: TGCGCCAGCAGCTTCGAAGCGTCTTACAATGAGCAGTTCTTC; CDR3aa: CASSFEASYNEQFF
j_gene: TRBJ2-7; abundance: .; d_gene: TRBD1; v_gene: TRBV30; CDR3nt: TGTGCCTACGGAGACAGGGTCTCCTACGAGCAGTACTTC; CDR3aa: CAYGDRVSYEQYF
j_gene: TRBJ2-5; abundance: .; d_gene: .; v_gene: TRBV7-2; CDR3nt: TGTGCCAGCAGCTTGCGACTAGTACAAGAGACCCAGTACTTC; CDR3aa: CASSLRLVQETQYF
j_gene: TRBJ2-7; abundance: .; d_gene: TRBD1; v_gene: TRBV11-2; CDR3nt: TGTGCCAGCAGCTCGTTCAGGACAGGGAATCCCGAGCAGTACTTC; CDR3aa: CASSSFRTGNPEQYF
j_gene: TRBJ1-1; abundance: .; d_gene: .; v_gene: TRBV28; CDR3nt: TGTGCCAGCGCGCGGGGCAACACTGAAGCTTTCTTT; CDR3aa: CASARGNTEAFF
j_gene: TRBJ2-1; abundance: .; d_gene: .; v_gene: TRBV28; CDR3nt: TGTGCCAGCCTCCCTTATGGGCGACTAGAGGGGAGCAATGAGCAGTTCTTC; CDR3aa: CASLPYGRLEGSNEQFF
j_gene: TRBJ2-3; abundance: .; d_gene: TRBD1; v_gene: TRBV5-1; CDR3nt: TGCGCCAGCAGCGTCCAAAACAGGGGAGATACGCAGTATTTT; CDR3aa: CASSVQNRGDTQYF
j_gene: TRBJ2-7; abundance: .; d_gene: TRBD1; v_gene: TRBV10-1; CDR3nt: TGCGCCAGCAGTGCCGGGACAGGGGCCTACGAGCAGTACTTC; CDR3aa: CASSAGTGAYEQYF
j_gene: TRBJ1-4; abundance: .; d_gene: .; v_gene: TRBV7-2; CDR3nt: TGTGCCAGCAGCCGGTCGGGGAGATATGAAAAACTGTTTTTT; CDR3aa: CASSRSGRYEKLFF
j_gene: TRBJ1-1; abundance: .; d_gene: .; v_gene: TRBV14; CDR3nt: TGTGCCAGCAGCCTGAGCACGCCGTGGAACACTGAAGCTTTCTTT; CDR3aa: CASSLSTPWNTEAFF
j_gene: TRBJ2-7; abundance: .; d_gene: TRBD1; v_gene: TRBV9; CDR3nt: TGTGCCAGCAGCCTTCGACAGGGGGCTGAAGAGCAGTACTTC; CDR3aa: CASSLRQGAEEQYF
j_gene: TRBJ2-5; abundance: .; d_gene: TRBD2; v_gene: TRBV18; CDR3nt: TGTGCCAGCTCACCGGACCGGACTAGCGGGGGGACCCAGTACTTC; CDR3aa: CASSPDRTSGGTQYF
j_gene: TRBJ2-2; abundance: .; d_gene: TRBD1; v_gene: TRBV5-1; CDR3nt: TGCGCCAGCAGCTTGGGTGGACAGGGAATCTCCGGGGAGCTGTTTTTT; CDR3aa: CASSLGGQGISGELFF
j_gene: TRBJ2-1; abundance: .; d_gene: .; v_gene: TRBV25-1; CDR3nt: TGTGCCAGCAGTGCAGACGGCTCCTACAATGAGCAGTTCTTC; CDR3aa: CASSADGSYNEQFF
j_gene: TRBJ2-3; abundance: .; d_gene: TRBD2; v_gene: TRBV5-1; CDR3nt: TGCGCCAGCAGCCCTAGACTAGCGGGATCGGCAGATACGCAGTATTTT; CDR3aa: CASSPRLAGSADTQYF
j_gene: TRBJ2-3; abundance: .; d_gene: TRBD2; v_gene: TRBV5-1; CDR3nt: TGCGCCAGCAGCTTGGTAGGGACTAGCGGCACAGATACGCAGTATTTT; CDR3aa: CASSLVGTSGTDTQYF
j_gene: TRBJ2-7; abundance: .; d_gene: TRBD1; v_gene: TRBV7-2; CDR3nt: TGTGCCAGCAGCAAGGGACAGGGTCCCTACGAGCAGTACTTC; CDR3aa: CASSKGQGPYEQYF
j_gene: TRBJ2-1; abundance: once; d_gene: TRBD2; v_gene: TRBV4-1; CDR3nt: TGCGCCAGCAGCCTCCCCTTGGGGGGAGGGTCCTACAATGAGCAGTTCTTC; CDR3aa: CASSLPLGGGSYNEQFF
j_gene: TRBJ1-1; abundance: .; d_gene: TRBD1; v_gene: TRBV7-9; CDR3nt: TGTGCCAGCAGTCCCCGACAGGGCGCCTCGAGGGAAGCTTTCTTT; CDR3aa: CASSPRQGASREAFF
j_gene: TRBJ2-3; abundance: .; d_gene: .; v_gene: TRBV6-5; CDR3nt: TGTGCCAGCAGTTACTCGGGGCAGAACGCGCAGTATTTT; CDR3aa: CASSYSGQNAQYF
j_gene: TRBJ2-7; abundance: .; d_gene: TRBD1; v_gene: TRBV11-2; CDR3nt: TGTGCCAGCAGCTGGGACAGGGGTTCCTACGAGCAGTACTTC; CDR3aa: CASSWDRGSYEQYF
j_gene: TRBJ1-1; abundance: .; d_gene: .; v_gene: TRBV27; CDR3nt: TGTGCCAGCAGTTTATCATGGCGGTTGAACACTGAAGCTTTCTTT; CDR3aa: CASSLSWRLNTEAFF
j_gene: TRBJ1-1; abundance: .; d_gene: .; v_gene: TRBV6-1; CDR3nt: TGTGCCAGCAGACATCAGGGGTTCACTGAAGCTTTCTTT; CDR3aa: CASRHQGFTEAFF
j_gene: TRBJ2-7; abundance: .; d_gene: TRBD2; v_gene: TRBV4-2; CDR3nt: TGTGCCAGCAGCCAAGACTTAGCGGGAGCTCGGGAGCAGTACTTC; CDR3aa: CASSQDLAGAREQYF
j_gene: TRBJ2-7; abundance: .; d_gene: .; v_gene: TRBV21-1; CDR3nt: TGTGCCAGCAGCAAAGGCCCTGTCCGGGACAGGGAATCCTACGAGCAGTACTTC; CDR3aa: CASSKGPVRDRESYEQYF